This note documents a single T cell receptor beta chain sequence. Its target is not known. Other DNA sequences within the sample encode an identical CDR3. The sample comes from a study of cytomegalovirus exposure and HLA in healthy donors. About the research overall: HLA-typed donors contributed around 88 million unique TCRs, which were held in an early data release. Study results and limitations: In an earlier analysis, in 540 or so donors, most V segments appeared productive either ~90% or ~30% of the time.

V trimming: 0 bases; J trimming: 1 base; junction bases outside the gene matches: 7. There are 17 residues in the CDR3. From germline, CDR1 is LGHNA and CDR2 YSLEER. Primers included in the PCR were 60 Vbeta and 13 Jbeta primers. The table came from immunoSEQ multiplex PCR; TCRdb's copy has only in-frame clones and leaves some out. The table records 90,000 to 120,000 clones, 79% of them present only once. Sample: PBMCs. The sequence came from a woman aged 40 to 50 in good health and CMV-seronegative. V usage is TRBV4-3 and J usage is TRBJ2-3, with 7 positions matching TRBD2. CDR3 DNA sequence: TGCGCCAGCAGCCAAGATCTTGGCGGGAGTGGCACAGATACGCAGTATTTT. Protein product: CASSQDLGGSGTDTQYF.